This paragraph reports one T cell receptor beta chain. The antigen is undetermined. The record originates from a study of OX40 agonist ivuxolimab in advanced cancers. Turning to the study itself: The patients got ivuxolimab, which is an agonistic anti-OX40 (CD134) antibody.

Overall study results and limits: Antigens targeted by the expanded peripheral T cells were not determined. Expanded clones were, on average, more numerous in CD8+ T cells than in CD4+.

TCRdb's copy holds only in-frame clones and misses some; the assay was immunoSEQ multiplex PCR. Here the sample spans fewer than 45,000 clones, about 85% being singletons. Trimming pared 4 bases from V and 7 bases from J, leaving 20 bases between. This CDR3 is 16 amino acids long. The germline CDR1 and CDR2 sequences are MGHRA and YSYEKL. Material: CD4+ or CD8+ T cells sorted from blood, obtained in a trial of the OX40 agonist ivuxolimab. The receptor was derived from an adult with an advanced solid tumor such as melanoma, head and neck, liver or kidney cancer. The genes are TRBV4-1 and TRBJ2-1; D unresolved. CDR3 coding DNA: TGCGCCAGCAGCCTTACGGCGGATCGGAATGGGAATGAGCAGTTCTTC. Protein: CASSLTADRNGNEQFF.